In this sample, the clone carrying this T cell receptor beta chain turned up a few times. Its matching antigen is unknown. A single record per CDR3 protein comes from TCRdb applying MiXCR to the 5' RACE reads. The sample includes about 170,000 distinct CDR3 sequences, approximately 10% of them seen just once. This sample is part of a study of T cells after yellow fever vaccination. This CDR3 is 15 amino acids long. Unmatched junction bases numbered 7, after V lost 1 base and J lost 5 bases. CDR1 LGHNA and CDR2 YSLEER come from the germline V gene. Study-wide points: The study found a weaker secondary response that peaked faster, day 5 versus 15. The study re-detected most primary-vaccination clones after the booster (about 95% CD4, roughly 91% CD8).

The sequenced sample was CD8+ T cells sorted from PBMCs, obtained 15 days after the yellow fever booster vaccination. The rearrangement links TRBV4-3 to TRBJ1-2, with 7 positions matching TRBD1. The clonotype comes from a man aged 18-30 years who received the YFV17D yellow fever vaccine. The CDR3 protein is CASSQGGTAAYGYTF. The DNA for the CDR3 is TGCGCCAGCAGCCAAGGCGGGACAGCGGCATATGGCTACACCTTC.